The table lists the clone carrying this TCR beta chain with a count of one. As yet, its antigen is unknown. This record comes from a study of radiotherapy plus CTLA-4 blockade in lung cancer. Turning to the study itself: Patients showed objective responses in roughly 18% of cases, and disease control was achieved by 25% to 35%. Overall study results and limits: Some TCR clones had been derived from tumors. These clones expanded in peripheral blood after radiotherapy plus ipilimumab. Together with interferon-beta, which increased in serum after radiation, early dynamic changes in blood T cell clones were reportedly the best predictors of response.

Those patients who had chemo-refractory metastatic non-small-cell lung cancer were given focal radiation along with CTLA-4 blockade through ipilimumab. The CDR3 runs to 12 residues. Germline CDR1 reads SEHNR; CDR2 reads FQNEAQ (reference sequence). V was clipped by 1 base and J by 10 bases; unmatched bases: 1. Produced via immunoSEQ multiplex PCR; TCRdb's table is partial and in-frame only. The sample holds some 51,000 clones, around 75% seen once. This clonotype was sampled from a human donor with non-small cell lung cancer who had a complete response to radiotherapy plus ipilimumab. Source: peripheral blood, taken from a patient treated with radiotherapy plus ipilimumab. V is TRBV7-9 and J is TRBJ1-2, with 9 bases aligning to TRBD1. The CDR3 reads CASSLEQGAYTF. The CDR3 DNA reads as TGTGCCAGCAGCTTAGAACAGGGGGCCTACACCTTC.